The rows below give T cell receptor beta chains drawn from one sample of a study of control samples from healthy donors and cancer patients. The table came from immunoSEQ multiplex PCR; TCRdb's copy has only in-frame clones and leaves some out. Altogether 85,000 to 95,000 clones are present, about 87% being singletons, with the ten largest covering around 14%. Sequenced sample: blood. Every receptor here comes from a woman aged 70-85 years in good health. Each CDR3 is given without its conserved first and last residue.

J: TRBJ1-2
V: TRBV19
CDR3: ASSKVPSQDSFYGYT

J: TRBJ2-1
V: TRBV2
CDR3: ASSVGVGNEQF

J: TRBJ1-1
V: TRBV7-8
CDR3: ASSQGTGVTEAF

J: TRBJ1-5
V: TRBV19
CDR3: ASSRGPGNQPQH

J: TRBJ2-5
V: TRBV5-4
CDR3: ASSPRRGAETQY

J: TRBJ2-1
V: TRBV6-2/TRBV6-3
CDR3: ASSFPSGSSYNEQF

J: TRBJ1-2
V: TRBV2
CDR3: ASSEGQTTGGYT

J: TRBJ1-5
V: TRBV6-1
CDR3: ASSDTGIINQPQH

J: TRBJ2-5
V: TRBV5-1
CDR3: ASSQDSKKETQY

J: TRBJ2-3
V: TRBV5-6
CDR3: ASIPGGGANLRTDTQY

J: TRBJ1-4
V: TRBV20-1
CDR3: GTATNEKLF

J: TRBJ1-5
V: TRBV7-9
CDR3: AVRQAYSNQPQH

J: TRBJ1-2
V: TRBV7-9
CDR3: ASSFGTPTGIGYT

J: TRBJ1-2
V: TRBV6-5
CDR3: AEGWGNYGYT

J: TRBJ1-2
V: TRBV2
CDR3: ASSESLAGYGYT

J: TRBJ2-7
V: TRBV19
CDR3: ASSSMYEQY

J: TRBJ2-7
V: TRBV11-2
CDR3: ASSPPAAYEQY

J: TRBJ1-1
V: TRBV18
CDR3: ASSPFGGNTEAF

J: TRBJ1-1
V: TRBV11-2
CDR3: ASSRDSYEAF

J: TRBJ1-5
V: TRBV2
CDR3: ASSEGGRRNNQPQH

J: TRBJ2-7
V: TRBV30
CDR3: AWSVEGGGVDEQY

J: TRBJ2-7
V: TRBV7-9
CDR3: ASSSEAGPLREQY

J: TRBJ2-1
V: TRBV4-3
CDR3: ASSQSLEGFDEQF

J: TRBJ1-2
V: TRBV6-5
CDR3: ASRGSGLNYGYT

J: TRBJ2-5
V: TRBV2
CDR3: ASDPGQSLTQY

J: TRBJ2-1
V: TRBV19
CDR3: ATQGSYNEQF

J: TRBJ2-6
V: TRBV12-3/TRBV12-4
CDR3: ASRLGANVLT

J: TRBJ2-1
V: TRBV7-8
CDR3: ASSLEAGGTRYNEQF

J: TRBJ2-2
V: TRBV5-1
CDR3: ASSTQGRAVGGELF

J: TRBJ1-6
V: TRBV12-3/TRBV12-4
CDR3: ASSSGRKTPLH

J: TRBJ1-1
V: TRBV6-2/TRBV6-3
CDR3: ASSAISPGQGTPEAF

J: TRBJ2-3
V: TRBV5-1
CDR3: ASSLGDEITDTQY